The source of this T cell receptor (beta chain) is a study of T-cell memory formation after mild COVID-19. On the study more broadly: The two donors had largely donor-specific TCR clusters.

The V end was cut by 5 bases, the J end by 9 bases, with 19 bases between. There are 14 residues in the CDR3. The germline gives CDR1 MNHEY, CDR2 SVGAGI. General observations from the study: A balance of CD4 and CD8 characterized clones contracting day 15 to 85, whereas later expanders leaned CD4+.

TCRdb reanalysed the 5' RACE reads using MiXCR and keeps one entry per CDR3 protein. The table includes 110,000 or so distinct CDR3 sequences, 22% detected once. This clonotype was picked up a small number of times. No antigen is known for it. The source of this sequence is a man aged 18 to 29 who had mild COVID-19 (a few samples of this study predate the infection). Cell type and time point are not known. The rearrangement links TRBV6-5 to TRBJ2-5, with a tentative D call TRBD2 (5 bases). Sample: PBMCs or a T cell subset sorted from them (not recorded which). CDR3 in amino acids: CASSPTIILEAQYF. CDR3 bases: TGTGCCAGCAGTCCGACCATTATTTTGGAGGCCCAGTACTTC.